These T cell receptor beta chains were read from a single sample in a study of blood T cell repertoires in COVID-19. Sequencing was performed with immunoSEQ multiplex PCR; in TCRdb, only in-frame clones are kept and a portion is missing. There are more than 350,000 clones in the sample; approximately 90% occur only once, and approximately 1% lies in the top ten. The specimen was PBMCs or T cells enriched from blood (not recorded which). The receptors were gathered from a man younger than 35 who had recovered from COVID-19. Each CDR3 is given with its conserved first and last residue. D genes are given only for firm matches. Clone size is stated in some rows and not others, as once, few, many or a class when expanded.

d_call	clone_size	v_call	j_call	cdr3_aa	cdr3_nt
TRBD2	.	TRBV11-2	TRBJ2-3	CASLSWGGDTDTQYF	TGTGCTTCTTTAAGCTGGGGGGGAGACACAGATACGCAGTATTTT
TRBD1	few	TRBV7-9	TRBJ1-2	CASSLGVAVERQGADGYTF	TGTGCCAGCAGCTTAGGAGTGGCAGTTGAGAGGCAGGGGGCTGATGGCTACACCTTC
.	.	TRBV7-2	TRBJ2-5	CASSLFRGFQETQYF	TGTGCCAGCAGCTTGTTCCGAGGTTTCCAGGAGACCCAGTACTTC
.	.	TRBV4-1	TRBJ1-3	CASTNGGYSGNTIYF	TGCGCCAGCACCAATGGAGGTTATTCTGGAAACACCATATATTTT
.	once	TRBV7-2	TRBJ2-5	CASSRDVAGETQYF	TGTGCCAGCAGCCGCGACGTGGCGGGGGAGACCCAGTACTTC
.	.	TRBV21-1	TRBJ1-5	CASSKDRVNQPQHF	TGTGCCAGCAGCAAAGACAGAGTTAATCAGCCCCAGCATTTT
.	.	TRBV7-9	TRBJ2-1	CASSRGGPYNEQFF	TGTGCCAGCAGCCGGGGAGGACCCTACAATGAGCAGTTCTTC
TRBD1	once	TRBV6-5	TRBJ1-1	CASDVGQARNTEAFF	TGTGCCAGCGACGTTGGACAGGCACGGAACACTGAAGCTTTCTTT
TRBD2	.	TRBV9	TRBJ2-1	CASSVSGRAQDEQFF	TGTGCCAGCAGCGTTAGCGGGAGGGCCCAGGATGAGCAGTTCTTC
.	.	TRBV7-2	TRBJ1-6	CASSLFPGQHNSPLHF	TGTGCCAGCAGCCTCTTCCCCGGACAGCATAATTCACCCCTCCACTTT
.	.	TRBV25-1	TRBJ1-4	CASRQATNEKLFF	TGTGCCAGCCGACAAGCAACTAATGAAAAACTGTTTTTT
.	.	TRBV7-2	TRBJ2-7	CASSSTSGYEQYF	TGTGCCAGCAGCTCGACATCAGGCTACGAGCAGTACTTC
.	.	TRBV24-1	TRBJ2-1	CATRGRRASKQFF	TGTGCCACCCGGGGTCGTAGGGCTAGTAAGCAGTTCTTC
.	.	TRBV4-1	TRBJ1-1	CASSQVGGLADTEAFF	TGCGCCAGCAGCCAAGTAGGGGGTCTAGCCGACACTGAAGCTTTCTTT
TRBD1	.	TRBV24-1	TRBJ2-1	CATSDLFGRGWFF	TGTGCCACCAGTGATTTGTTTGGCAGGGGGTGGTTCTTC
TRBD1	.	TRBV7-8	TRBJ1-5	CASSGTGVGNQPQHF	TGTGCCAGCAGCGGAACAGGGGTGGGAAATCAGCCCCAGCATTTT
.	.	TRBV28	TRBJ2-7	CASSSPADPGEQYF	TGTGCCAGCAGTTCCCCCGCGGACCCGGGGGAGCAGTACTTC
.	once	TRBV9	TRBJ1-4	CASSVSGDNEKLFF	TGTGCCAGCAGCGTTTCAGGGGATAATGAAAAACTGTTTTTT
TRBD2	.	TRBV6-5	TRBJ2-1	CASLTSGSEQFF	TGTGCCAGCCTTACTAGCGGGAGTGAGCAGTTCTTC
TRBD1	.	TRBV2	TRBJ2-1	CASRDSTYNEQFF	TGTGCCAGTAGGGACAGCACTTACAATGAGCAGTTCTTC
.	.	TRBV7-9	TRBJ2-7	CASSLGGLAVVEQYF	TGTGCCAGCAGCTTAGGGGGGCTAGCGGTTGTCGAGCAGTACTTC
TRBD1	.	TRBV29-1	TRBJ1-1	CSVRTGQMNTEAFF	TGCAGCGTCCGGACAGGACAAATGAACACTGAAGCTTTCTTT
.	once	TRBV5-4	TRBJ2-1	CASSLAGRGSRLSNEQFF	TGTGCCAGCAGCTTGGCGGGTCGGGGGAGCCGGTTATCCAATGAGCAGTTCTTC
TRBD2	.	TRBV19	TRBJ2-5	CASSQRGDRETQYF	TGTGCCAGTAGTCAACGGGGGGATCGAGAGACCCAGTACTTC
TRBD1	.	TRBV27	TRBJ1-1	CASRAPVPWTGNTEAFF	TGTGCCAGCAGGGCCCCAGTTCCCTGGACAGGAAACACTGAAGCTTTCTTT
.	.	TRBV4-1	TRBJ1-4	CASSQSSGVGEKLFF	TGCGCCAGCAGCCAATCTTCAGGGGTGGGTGAAAAACTGTTTTTT
.	.	TRBV5-1	TRBJ1-5	CASSLKWGPGQKNSNQPQHF	TGCGCCAGCAGCTTGAAGTGGGGCCCCGGGCAGAAAAATAGCAATCAGCCCCAGCATTTT
TRBD1	.	TRBV5-6	TRBJ2-1	CASSFTGGEQFF	TGTGCCAGCAGCTTCACAGGGGGTGAGCAGTTCTTC
.	.	TRBV29-1	TRBJ2-5	CSVEGAREGTQYF	TGCAGCGTTGAAGGGGCCAGGGAAGGGACCCAGTACTTC
TRBD2	.	TRBV4-1	TRBJ2-5	CASSQVSGIWNQETQYF	TGCGCCAGCAGCCAAGTAAGCGGGATCTGGAACCAAGAGACCCAGTACTTC
TRBD1	.	TRBV15	TRBJ1-5	CATSQGQGNQPQHF	TGTGCCACCAGCCAGGGACAGGGGAATCAGCCCCAGCATTTT
.	.	TRBV6-2/TRBV6-3	TRBJ1-5	CASSPRNQPQHF	TGTGCCAGCAGTCCCAGGAATCAGCCCCAGCATTTT
.	.	TRBV28	TRBJ2-7	CASSLEYEQYF	TGTGCCAGCAGTTTAGAGTACGAGCAGTACTTC
.	once	TRBV18	TRBJ2-5	CASSPPSVGGETQYF	TGTGCCAGCTCACCACCAAGCGTTGGGGGCGAGACCCAGTACTTC
TRBD1	.	TRBV28	TRBJ1-5	CASSIIKGAVQPQHF	TGTGCCAGCAGTATCATTAAGGGGGCTGTTCAGCCCCAGCATTTT
TRBD2	.	TRBV28	TRBJ2-1	CASSFPQSRERSEQFF	TGTGCCAGCAGTTTCCCCCAATCGCGGGAGAGGAGTGAGCAGTTCTTC
TRBD1	.	TRBV19	TRBJ1-1	CASSGQQGMRTEAFF	TGTGCCAGTAGTGGCCAACAGGGGATGAGAACTGAAGCTTTCTTT
TRBD2	.	TRBV14	TRBJ2-7	CASSPSLLAGAGEQYF	TGTGCCAGCAGCCCCTCGCTTCTAGCGGGAGCGGGAGAGCAGTACTTC
.	once	TRBV11-2	TRBJ2-7	CASSPPGTHSYEQYF	TGTGCCAGCAGTCCCCCGGGGACACACTCCTACGAGCAGTACTTC
TRBD2	.	TRBV5-4	TRBJ2-7	CASSSMGGTYEQYF	TGTGCCAGCAGCTCCATGGGGGGGACCTACGAGCAGTACTTC